This TCR beta chain was retrieved from a study of blood T cell repertoires in COVID-19. Study details: Italy, Spain and the United States were the sources of the convalescent and acute COVID-19 samples. Sources were T cells, B-cell-depleted T cells, or PBMCs; the material itself was cDNA or gDNA.

Authors' analysis steps: Reference gene primer amplification yielded estimated nucleated cell counts. TCRdb keeps only in-frame clones here, not all; method: immunoSEQ multiplex PCR. The D gene and trimming were derived from the DNA, and the V and J assignments and clone size from that table. The sample yields 30,000 to 45,000 clones, around nine tenths seen once. Germline lookup yields CDR1 MDHEN and CDR2 SYDVKM. The CDR3 runs to 17 residues. V lost 5 bases, J lost 0 bases, and 12 bases stayed unmatched. The sample taken for sequencing was peripheral blood. This TCR derives from a man aged 65 to 85 with active COVID-19. The genes are TRBV28 and TRBJ1-2; 7 bases align to TRBD1. The CDR3, as DNA: TGTGCCAGCAGTAACCTGGTGACAGGGAGAGCTAACTATGGCTACACCTTC. Translation: CASSNLVTGRANYGYTF.